Listed below are T cell receptor beta chains from one sample, sequenced in a study of shared clonotypes between healthy human individuals. Clones were read by immunoSEQ multiplex PCR, and TCRdb kept only the in-frame ones, dropping some. The data show 2 million to 2.5 million clones, more than 90% seen once. The sequenced material came from naive CD4+ T cells sorted from blood. These receptors were taken from a man aged 18 to 30 in good health. Each CDR3 is given with its conserved first and last residue. A D gene is named only where the DNA matches it firmly. Size values are once, few and many counts, or a class for expanded clones, and some rows have none.

NA	TRBD2	16	TRBJ2-3	TRBV4-1	CASSQARTSGFDTQYF	TGCGCCAGCAGCCAAGCCCGGACTAGCGGGTTTGATACGCAGTATTTT
NA	NA	15	TRBJ1-4	TRBV4-3	CASSQGGATNEKLFF	TGCGCCAGCAGCCAAGGAGGGGCCACTAATGAAAAACTGTTTTTT
once	NA	14	TRBJ2-7	TRBV5-4	CASSLAGSYYEQYF	TGTGCCAGCAGCCTGGCGGGCAGCTACTACGAGCAGTACTTC
NA	TRBD1	14	TRBJ1-2	TRBV5-5	CASSVTGWDYGYTF	TGTGCCAGCAGCGTGACAGGGTGGGACTATGGCTACACCTTC
NA	NA	11	TRBJ2-7	TRBV11-2	CASSLDHEQYF	TGTGCCAGCAGCTTAGATCACGAGCAGTACTTC
NA	NA	12	TRBJ2-3	TRBV7-9	CASRRSGDTQYF	TGTGCCAGCAGACGTAGCGGAGATACGCAGTATTTT
NA	TRBD1	14	TRBJ2-7	TRBV18	CVSSRDRGFYEQYF	TGTGTCAGCTCACGGGACAGGGGGTTTTACGAGCAGTACTTC
NA	TRBD2	19	TRBJ2-3	TRBV4-3	CASSLEGLAGGPSTDTQYF	TGCGCCAGCAGCCTCGAGGGACTAGCGGGAGGGCCTAGCACAGATACGCAGTATTTT
NA	NA	15	TRBJ2-5	TRBV14	CASSQWGLPQETQYF	TGTGCCAGCAGCCAATGGGGACTGCCTCAAGAGACCCAGTACTTC
NA	NA	11	TRBJ1-1	TRBV29-1	CSVGGSTEAFF	TGCAGCGTTGGCGGGTCAACTGAAGCTTTCTTT
NA	TRBD2	13	TRBJ2-7	TRBV6-1	CASASILAGEQYF	TGTGCCAGCGCTTCCATCCTAGCGGGAGAGCAGTACTTC
NA	NA	14	TRBJ2-2	TRBV2	CASSEARGTGELFF	TGTGCCAGCAGTGAAGCCCGGGGCACCGGGGAGCTGTTTTTT
NA	TRBD1	14	TRBJ1-2	TRBV6-4	CASSPGGSNYGYTF	TGTGCCAGCAGTCCAGGGGGTTCGAACTATGGCTACACCTTC
NA	NA	15	TRBJ1-1	TRBV6-1	CASTAEGGLGTEAFF	TGTGCCAGCACCGCCGAGGGGGGGCTGGGAACTGAAGCTTTCTTT
NA	NA	15	TRBJ2-7	TRBV6-5	CASSPAVITTYEQYF	TGTGCCAGCAGTCCAGCGGTTATAACTACCTACGAGCAGTACTTC
NA	NA	13	TRBJ2-7	TRBV4-3	CASSQDRLGEQYF	TGCGCCAGCAGCCAAGACCGCCTAGGAGAGCAGTACTTC
NA	TRBD2	18	TRBJ2-7	TRBV7-2	CASSLGGAVTSGSYEQYF	TGTGCCAGCAGCTTAGGCGGGGCGGTCACTAGCGGATCGTACGAGCAGTACTTC
NA	NA	16	TRBJ1-1	TRBV30	CAWSVSSQNMNTEAFF	TGTGCCTGGAGTGTGTCGTCTCAGAACATGAACACTGAAGCTTTCTTT
NA	NA	11	TRBJ2-1	TRBV2	CASSLFNEQFF	TGTGCCAGCAGCCTCTTTAATGAGCAGTTCTTC
NA	TRBD1	16	TRBJ2-6	TRBV18	CASSPDRVGGANVLTF	TGTGCCAGCTCACCTGACAGGGTCGGTGGGGCCAACGTCCTGACTTTC
NA	NA	15	TRBJ1-4	TRBV6-5	CASSYSTGTDEKLFF	TGTGCCAGCAGTTACTCTACAGGGACGGACGAAAAACTGTTTTTT
NA	NA	15	TRBJ1-6	TRBV6-1	CASSDREGHNSPLHF	TGTGCCAGCTCCGACCGGGAGGGCCATAATTCACCCCTCCACTTT
NA	TRBD1	13	TRBJ1-2	TRBV5-1	CASSRGQNYGYTF	TGCGCCAGCAGCCGGGGACAGAACTATGGCTACACCTTC
NA	NA	14	TRBJ1-6	TRBV5-1	CASSSGTPNSPLHF	TGCGCCAGCAGCTCCGGGACCCCTAATTCACCCCTCCACTTT
NA	NA	11	TRBJ1-1	TRBV30	CAWSGDSLFWF	TGTGCCTGGAGTGGGGACTCCTTATTTTGGTTT